These 27 T cell receptor beta chains were all obtained from the same sample, sequenced in a study of T cells after posttransplantation cyclophosphamide. The table came from immunoSEQ multiplex PCR; TCRdb's copy has only in-frame clones and leaves some out. In the table there are under 20,000 clones, 74% of which are singletons. Cyclophosphamide on days +3 and +4 followed busulfan-fludarabine conditioning and a marrow graft. Material: PBMCs, obtained after an allogeneic stem cell transplant with post-transplant cyclophosphamide. Every receptor here comes from a male patient aged 30 to 40 who received an allogeneic stem cell transplant from a related donor, was CMV-positive, and had acute GVHD only. Among the T cells, some may be from the graft donor.

The chain uses TRBV11-2 and TRBJ2-1; 14 positions match TRBD2. This CDR3 has 14 residues. Germline values: CDR1 SGHAT, CDR2 FQNNGV. The V segment lost 5 bases and the J segment 11 bases; nucleotides outside the gene matches: 5. The CDR3 DNA reads TGTGCCAGCAGCCCGGGACTAGCGGGGGCTAAGCAGTTCTTC. Amino acids: CASSPGLAGAKQFF.

The genes are TRBV2 and TRBJ2-1, with D unclear. Deletions cut 6 bases from V and 5 bases from J, with 14 bases between. The germline CDR1 and CDR2 sequences are SNHLY and FYNNEI. The CDR3 is 14 amino acids. CDR3 amino acids: CASSPRRSDNEQFF. The CDR3 DNA is TGTGCCAGCAGCCCCCGCAGATCAGACAATGAGCAGTTCTTC.

The chain joins TRBV18 to TRBJ1-5; maybe TRBD1 (5 bases). The CDR3 is made up of 15 amino acids. Germline V CDR1 and CDR2: KGHSH, LQKENI. V lost 6 bases, J lost 2 bases, and 14 bases lay in between. Here the CDR3 reads CASSTKGEGNQPQHF. The DNA for the CDR3 is TGTGCCAGCTCCACCAAAGGGGAGGGCAATCAGCCCCAGCATTTT.

The rearrangement joins TRBV5-6 to TRBJ2-5; 8 bases are a match to TRBD1. This CDR3 spans 17 amino acids. The V and J ends lost 4 bases and 1 base, in that order; junction bases with no gene match: 12. The germline V gene has CDR1 SGHDT and CDR2 YYEEEE. CDR3 residues: CASSRPAGGRAQETQYF. The DNA of the CDR3 is TGTGCCAGCAGCAGACCGGCAGGGGGCCGTGCCCAAGAGACCCAGTACTTC.

The V gene is TRBV7-2, the J gene TRBJ2-7; 8 positions match TRBD2. The CDR3 contains 15 residues. The germline V gene encodes CDR1 SGHTA and CDR2 FQGNSA. Germline trimming cut 1 base from V and 12 bases from J; bases unmatched to any gene: 14. The CDR3 here is CASSLVLSGVREGYF. The CDR3 nucleotides are TGTGCCAGCAGCTTAGTACTTAGCGGGGTGCGCGAGGGGTACTTC. Filled out from reference TRBV7-2 and TRBJ2-7, the complete variable domain reads GAGVSQSPSNKVTEKGKDVELRCDPISGHTALYWYRQSLGQGLEFLIYFQGNSAPDKSGLPSDRFSAERTGGSVSTLTIQRTQQEDSAVYLCASSLVLSGVREGYFGPGTRLTVT.

The rearrangement joins TRBV15 to TRBJ2-4; a weak D match, TRBD1 (6 bases). The CDR3 is made up of 16 amino acids. CDR1 is LNHNV and CDR2 is YYDKDF in the germline V gene (reference sequence). Between the trimmed V and J ends, which lost 0 bases and 1 base, there was a span of 10 bases. CDR3: CATSRDADRAKNIQYF. CDR3 DNA sequence: TGTGCCACCAGCAGAGATGCAGACAGGGCCAAAAACATTCAGTACTTC.

This clone has only one observation. The rearrangement uses TRBV23-1 and TRBJ2-7, with a possible D match to TRBD1 (6 bases). TRBV23-1 counts as an open reading frame of uncertain function. The CDR3 sequence is 15 residues long. The V gene lost 2 bases and the J gene lost 3 bases, with 14 bases spanning the gap. Here the CDR3 DNA reads TGCGCCAGCAGTCAACCTATGGAGGACAGCTACGAGCAGTACTTC. Translation: CASSQPMEDSYEQYF.

This clone has a handful of counts. The chain is built from TRBV5-1 and TRBJ2-2; 8 bases fit TRBD1. From germline, CDR1 is SGHRS and CDR2 YFSETQ. The V and J ends lost 0 bases and 8 bases, in that order; junction bases with no gene match: 12. The CDR3 has 17 residues. The CDR3 reads CASSLAGGAGGTGELFF. CDR3 DNA sequence: TGCGCCAGCAGCTTGGCCGGAGGGGCAGGGGGCACGGGGGAGCTGTTTTTT.

The chain couples TRBV9 to TRBJ2-1; no clear D. The CDR3 is 13 amino acids. Trimming removed 4 bases from V and 3 bases from J, with 8 bases in between. Germline V gene data show CDR1 as SGDLS and CDR2 as YYNGEE. Written as DNA, the CDR3 is TGTGCCAGCAGCTCCGACATCTACAATGAGCAGTTCTTC. It codes for CASSSDIYNEQFF.

This rearrangement joins TRBV6-6 to TRBJ2-3; 8 bases fit TRBD1. CDR3 length: 16 amino acids. Per the germline V gene, CDR1 is MNHNY and CDR2 is SVGAGI (reference sequence). V lost 4 bases and J lost 2; bases outside the gene matches: 8. CDR3: CASSSFRTGTTDTQYF. CDR3 in DNA: TGTGCCAGCAGTTCGTTTAGGACAGGGACCACAGATACGCAGTATTTT.

This chain connects TRBV6-5 to TRBJ1-1; 9 nucleotides line up with TRBD1. Germline-derived CDR1 and CDR2 are MNHEY and SVGAGI. The CDR3 totals 15 residues. V shed 6 bases and J 3 bases; nucleotides not matched to a gene: 8. The CDR3 DNA follows: TGTGCCAGCAGAGGGACAGGGATATCGTACACTGAAGCTTTCTTT. Protein product: CASRGTGISYTEAFF.

The chain combines TRBV5-1 with TRBJ2-7, with a tentative D call TRBD1 (6 bases). CDR1 and CDR2 from the germline V gene are SGHRS and YFSETQ. The CDR3 totals 14 residues. V gave up 1 base and J gave up 0 bases, with 8 bases separating them. CDR3 amino acids: CASSLYRASYEQYF. In nucleotides, the CDR3 is TGCGCCAGCAGCTTGTACAGGGCCTCCTACGAGCAGTACTTC. Together with reference TRBV5-1 and TRBJ2-7, the CDR3 gives the full variable domain: KAGVTQTPRYLIKTRGQQVTLSCSPISGHRSVSWYQQTPGQGLQFLFEYFSETQRNKGNFPGRFSGRQFSNSRSEMNVSTLELGDSALYLCASSLYRASYEQYFGPGTRLTVT.

The V gene is TRBV19, the J gene TRBJ1-5; TRBD1 aligns across 8 bases. The CDR3 sequence is 15 residues long. Germline trimming cut 5 bases from V and 1 base from J; bases unmatched to any gene: 4. The germline V gene encodes CDR1 LNHDA and CDR2 SQIVND (reference sequence). The CDR3 sequence is CASSWAGGSNQPQHF. The CDR3 DNA is TGTGCCAGTAGTTGGGCAGGGGGCAGCAATCAGCCCCAGCATTTT.

V and J are TRBV15 and TRBJ2-3; a weak D match, TRBD1 (6 bases). This CDR3 contains 17 residues. Germline V gene lookup returns CDR1 LNHNV and CDR2 YYDKDF (reference sequence). Deletions cut 0 bases from V and 5 bases from J, with 18 bases between. The CDR3 loop reads CATSRDERGFQLDTQYF. CDR3 bases: TGTGCCACCAGCAGAGATGAAAGGGGGTTTCAATTAGATACGCAGTATTTT.

This chain uses TRBV7-2 with TRBJ2-1, with 9 bases identical to TRBD2. This CDR3 contains 16 residues. Trimming at V came to 6 bases and at J to 7 bases, leaving 13 bases not matched to a gene. The germline CDR1 and CDR2 sequences are SGHTA and FQGNSA. The CDR3 DNA reads TGTGCCAGCAGTTGGCCGGGACTAGCCTCCTTTAATGAGCAGTTCTTC. This gives the protein CASSWPGLASFNEQFF.

This clone was seen just once. Germline and junction disagree at one end, which may indicate a read error. V gene TRBV10-3 combines with J gene TRBJ2-2; tentative D call: TRBD2 (6 bases). Germline V lookup: CDR1 ENHRY, CDR2 SYGVKD. The CDR3 totals 15 residues. The CDR3: CASSESAGSTGELFF. CDR3 bases: TGCGCCAGCAGTGAGTCAGCCGGGAGCACCGGGGAGCTGTTTTTT.

The chain combines TRBV7-2 with TRBJ2-7, with D hard to call. The CDR3 contains 14 residues. V lost 2 bases to trimming and J lost 2 bases, with 10 bases between them. Per germline, CDR1 SGHTA and CDR2 FQGNSA. The CDR3 sequence: CASSLSPYTYEQYF. Here the CDR3 DNA reads TGTGCCAGCAGCTTAAGCCCCTATACCTACGAGCAGTACTTC. The complete variable domain, with remaining parts taken from reference TRBV7-2 and TRBJ2-7, reads GAGVSQSPSNKVTEKGKDVELRCDPISGHTALYWYRQSLGQGLEFLIYFQGNSAPDKSGLPSDRFSAERTGGSVSTLTIQRTQQEDSAVYLCASSLSPYTYEQYFGPGTRLTVT.

The chain couples TRBV7-2 to TRBJ1-3; no reliable D call. This CDR3 has 15 residues. Germline CDR1 is SGHTA and CDR2 is FQGNSA. The V end was cut by 5 bases, the J end by 0 bases, with 11 bases between. CDR3 in amino acids: CASSQRRSSGNTIYF. The CDR3 nucleotides are TGTGCCAGCAGCCAGAGACGGAGCTCTGGAAACACCATATATTTT. Supplemented by reference TRBV7-2 and TRBJ1-3, the full variable domain reads GAGVSQSPSNKVTEKGKDVELRCDPISGHTALYWYRQSLGQGLEFLIYFQGNSAPDKSGLPSDRFSAERTGGSVSTLTIQRTQQEDSAVYLCASSQRRSSGNTIYFGEGSWLTVV.

The chain uses TRBV10-2 and TRBJ2-1, with D possibly matching TRBD2 (6 bases). V dropped 1 base and J dropped 7 bases, with 17 bases sitting between them. This CDR3 is 16 amino acids long. CDR1 is WSHSY, CDR2 SAAADI, per germline. The CDR3 reads CASSEFSGRGGNEQFF. CDR3 DNA: TGCGCCAGCAGTGAGTTCTCCGGGAGAGGAGGGAATGAGCAGTTCTTC.

The chain carries TRBV9 and TRBJ2-2; the match to TRBD2 covers 7 bases. Germline V lookup: CDR1 SGDLS, CDR2 YYNGEE. The CDR3 has 15 amino acids. The V gene end was trimmed by 1 base and the J gene end by 5 bases; junction bases not matched to a gene: 5. CDR3: CASSVRGEGTGELFF. The DNA for the CDR3 is TGTGCCAGCAGCGTACGGGGGGAAGGGACCGGGGAGCTGTTTTTT.

The chain uses TRBV7-8 and TRBJ2-2; 12 nucleotides align to TRBD2. Germline loops: CDR1 SGHVS, CDR2 FQNEAQ. This CDR3 has 18 residues. Trimming at V came to 5 bases and at J to 3 bases, leaving 10 bases not matched to a gene. The CDR3 DNA reads as TGTGCCAGCAGCCTAACGATCACTAGCGGGGGGCACACCGGGGAGCTGTTTTTT. This translates into CASSLTITSGGHTGELFF.

The rearrangement links TRBV19 to TRBJ2-7, with D possibly matching TRBD2 (6 bases). The germline V and J ends were trimmed by 6 bases and 1 base, with 13 bases remaining between them. Germline V lookup: CDR1 LNHDA, CDR2 SQIVND (reference sequence). This CDR3 has 14 residues. CDR3 protein: CASRGTPESYEQYF. The CDR3 coding sequence is TGTGCCAGTAGAGGGACTCCCGAATCCTACGAGCAGTACTTC. Complete variable domain (other parts from reference TRBV19 and TRBJ2-7): DGGITQSPKYLFRKEGQNVTLSCEQNLNHDAMYWYRQDPGQGLRLIYYSQIVNDFQKGDIAEGYSVSREKKESFPLTVTSAQKNPTAFYLCASRGTPESYEQYFGPGTRLTVT.

The chain employs TRBV6-4 and TRBJ1-2; 12 bases agree with TRBD1. The CDR3 extends over 14 amino acids. V shed 5 bases and J 7 bases; nucleotides not matched to a gene: 5. CDR1 MRHNA and CDR2 SNTAGT come from the germline V gene. CDR3 region: CASSPGTGGLGYTF. Here the CDR3 DNA reads TGTGCCAGCAGTCCCGGGACAGGGGGCCTTGGCTACACCTTC.

Concerning this clone: Relative to the germline gene, one junction end is altered; a read error may explain this. The chain links TRBV7-9 to TRBJ1-5, with D maybe TRBD1 (5 bases). CDR3 size: 17 residues. Germline V gene lookup returns CDR1 SEHNR and CDR2 FQNEAQ (reference sequence). DNA of the CDR3: TGTGCCAGCAGCGTAGCGGCGGCGGTGGAGGGGAATCAGCCCCAGCATTTT. Translating gives CASSVAAAVEGNQPQHF. Full variable domain (remainder filled in from reference TRBV7-9 and TRBJ1-5): DTGVSQNPRHKITKRGQNVTFRCDPISEHNRLYWYRQTLGQGPEFLTYFQNEAQLEKSRLLSDRFSAERPKGSFSTLEIQRTEQGDSAMYLCASSVAAAVEGNQPQHFGDGTRLSIL.

The chain uses TRBV30 and TRBJ2-7; 8 bases line up with TRBD2. This CDR3 contains 13 residues. Trimming took 2 bases from V and 2 from J; bases not matched to a gene: 2. Germline V gene data show CDR1 as GTSNPN and CDR2 as SVGIG (reference sequence). The chain's CDR3 is CAWSRGGPYEQYF. For the CDR3, the DNA is TGTGCCTGGAGTCGGGGGGGGCCCTACGAGCAGTACTTC.

The genes are TRBV28 and TRBJ1-2, with D possibly matching TRBD1 (5 bases). CDR1 and CDR2 from the germline V gene are MDHEN and SYDVKM. Trimming cost V 2 bases and J 2 bases, with 9 bases left between them. The CDR3 has 14 residues. The CDR3 spells CASSLGAGNYGYTF. The CDR3 coding sequence is TGTGCCAGCAGTTTAGGTGCAGGGAACTATGGCTACACCTTC.

This rearrangement joins TRBV6-5 to TRBJ2-7; TRBD1 agrees at 8 bases. The length of the CDR3 is 14 residues. Germline assignment: CDR1 MNHEY and CDR2 SVGAGI. The trim removed 6 bases at V and 4 bases at J, leaving 8 bases unmatched. In DNA, the CDR3 is TGTGCCAGCAGCCCAGCAGGGGGCCTGTACGAGCAGTACTTC. This encodes CASSPAGGLYEQYF.